This T cell receptor beta chain was captured by sequencing in a study of T-cell reconstitution after alpha-beta-depleted transplantation in children. Preparation of the TCRbeta library used unique molecular identifiers. MiXCR, applied by TCRdb to the PCR reads, yields one record per CDR3 protein. The sample includes about 540,000 distinct CDR3 sequences, 15% to 20% of them seen just once. CDR1 and CDR2 (germline): MGHRA, YSYEKL. The CDR3 is made up of 15 amino acids. V lost 0 bases and J 8 bases, leaving 14 bases between the germline ends. The material sequenced was PBMCs from the stem cell graft donor, taken from the stem cell graft. The chain uses TRBV4-1 and TRBJ1-5; weak D call: TRBD1 (6 bases). The sequence came from a human donor who donated a stem cell graft to a child with acute lymphoblastic leukemia. The CDR3 region is CASSQEWGGRKPQHF. CDR3 DNA: TGCGCCAGCAGCCAAGAATGGGGGGGCAGGAAGCCCCAGCATTTT.